This T cell receptor (beta chain) was identified during a study of CD8 T cells in Susac syndrome. Across the whole study: At blood draw, Susac syndrome patients were therapy-naive, on corticosteroids, or on intravenous immunoglobulin alone.

The authors reverse transcribed about 0.5 to 1 ug RNA with random hexamers. A multiplex approach, immunoSEQ multiplex PCR, amplified TCR beta CDR3 across 54 Vbeta and 13 Jbeta. Using its own MiXCR run on the immunoSEQ multiplex PCR reads, TCRdb lists one record per CDR3 protein. This table has about 190,000 distinct CDR3 sequences, around 95% appearing once. V shed 6 bases and J shed 2 bases, with 10 bases lying between them. CDR1 and CDR2 (germline): MNHEY, SVGAGI. This CDR3 has 13 residues. This rearrangement joins TRBV6-5 to TRBJ1-1; D not certain. The sample comprised CD4+ T cells from PBMCs. The receptor's source is a human donor with Susac syndrome. The CDR3 protein is CASSVTRNTEAFF. CDR3 coding DNA: TGTGCCAGCAGCGTGACAAGAAACACTGAAGCTTTCTTT.